This T cell receptor beta chain was observed in a study of shared clonotypes between healthy human individuals. Study conclusions and caveats: Deeper or shallower sequencing was expected to change how clonotypes are shared among donors.

TCRdb keeps only in-frame clones here, not all; method: immunoSEQ multiplex PCR. The sample contains a few hundred thousand clones, roughly 91% of which appear only once. Of note for this clone: Its specificity is not known.

The germline V gene encodes CDR1 MNHNY and CDR2 SVGAGI (reference sequence). The CDR3 totals 15 residues. Trimming shortened V by 0 bases and J by 9 bases, and 15 bases separated the two germline ends. The chain uses TRBV6-6 and TRBJ1-5, with D unclear. The clonotype originates from a man aged 18 to 30 in good health. Sequenced: memory CD8+ T cells sorted from blood. The subset: CD45RO+ cells pooled with CCR7-negative TemRA cells. The CDR3: CASSYSTPQIRPQHF. DNA of the CDR3: TGTGCCAGCAGTTACTCGACCCCCCAGATACGGCCCCAGCATTTT.